These 2 T cell receptor beta chains came from one sample sequenced in a study of T cells after posttransplantation cyclophosphamide (dated by TCRdb to 2016 to 2017). This specimen's treatment or condition label, interpreted: high-dose cyclophosphamide on days +3 and +4 as single-agent GVHD prophylaxis. Patients in the PTCy group got busulfan and fludarabine conditioning, a marrow graft from a related or unrelated donor, and cyclophosphamide on days +3 and +4. The library was obtained by the immunoSEQ multiplex PCR assay. TCRdb holds this immuneACCESS table with in-frame rearrangements only. Some clones are missing; in checked studies, unresolved V genes explain under half, and the rest has no known cause. For this sample the table gives about 5,000 clones, of which approximately 75% were detected only once. The ten largest clones capture 30% to 35% of the sample. Sequenced here: PBMCs, sampled after allogeneic stem cell transplant with posttransplant cyclophosphamide. These receptors were collected from a male patient between 60 and 69 years old who received an allogeneic stem cell transplant from an unrelated donor, was CMV-positive, and had no GVHD. After a transplant, some T cells may have been passed on by the graft donor.

This chain joins TRBV28 and TRBJ1-1; possibly TRBD1 for D (5 bases). This CDR3 contains 14 residues. Trimming shortened V by 3 bases and J by 2 bases, and 10 bases separated the two germline ends. CDR1 and CDR2 (germline): MDHEN, SYDVKM. The CDR3 protein is CASSLRQGNTEAFF. The CDR3 nucleotides read TGTGCCAGCAGTTTGCGGCAGGGAAACACTGAAGCTTTCTTT.

The chain links TRBV7-9 to TRBJ2-2, with D perhaps TRBD2 (6 bases). The germline CDR1 and CDR2 sequences are SEHNR and FQNEAQ (reference sequence). The V gene lost 4 bases and the J gene lost 0 bases, with 9 bases spanning the gap. This CDR3 has 15 amino acids. Here the CDR3 reads CASSSAGTNTGELFF. The CDR3 nucleotides are TGTGCCAGCAGCTCTGCGGGGACGAACACCGGGGAGCTGTTTTTT. Combining the CDR3 with reference TRBV7-9 and TRBJ2-2 gives the whole variable domain DTGVSQNPRHKITKRGQNVTFRCDPISEHNRLYWYRQTLGQGPEFLTYFQNEAQLEKSRLLSDRFSAERPKGSFSTLEIQRTEQGDSAMYLCASSSAGTNTGELFFGEGSRLTVL.